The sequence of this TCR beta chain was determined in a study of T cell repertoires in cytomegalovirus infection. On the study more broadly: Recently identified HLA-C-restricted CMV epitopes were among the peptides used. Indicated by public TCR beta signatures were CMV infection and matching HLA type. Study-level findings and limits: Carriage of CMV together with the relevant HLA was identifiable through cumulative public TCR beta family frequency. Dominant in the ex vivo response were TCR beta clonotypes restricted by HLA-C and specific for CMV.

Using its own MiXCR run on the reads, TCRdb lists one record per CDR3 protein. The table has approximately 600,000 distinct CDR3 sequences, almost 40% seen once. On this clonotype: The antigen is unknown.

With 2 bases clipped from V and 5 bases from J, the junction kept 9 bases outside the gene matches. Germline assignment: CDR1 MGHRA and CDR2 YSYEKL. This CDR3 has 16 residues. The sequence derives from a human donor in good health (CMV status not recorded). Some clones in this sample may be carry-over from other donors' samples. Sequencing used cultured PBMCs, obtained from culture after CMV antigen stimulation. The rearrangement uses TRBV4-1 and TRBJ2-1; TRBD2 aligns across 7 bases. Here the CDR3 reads CASSQSLAGANNEQFF. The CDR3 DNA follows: TGCGCCAGCAGCCAAAGTCTGGCGGGAGCCAACAATGAGCAGTTCTTC.